This TCR beta chain was observed in a study of blood T cell repertoires in COVID-19. Study details: Acute and convalescent COVID-19 specimens originated in the United States, Italy and Spain. Sources were T cells, B-cell-depleted T cells, or PBMCs; the material itself was cDNA or gDNA.

The protocol was immunoSEQ multiplex PCR, while the TCRdb copy is restricted to in-frame clones and leaves out a portion. The sample has roughly 190,000 clones, roughly 82% seen once. This clone appeared a few times. The V segment lost 0 bases and the J segment 4 bases; nucleotides outside the gene matches: 5. Germline CDR1 LGHNA, CDR2 YSLEER. This CDR3 has 16 amino acids. Participants, roughly 18 to 90 years old, spanned around 25 US areas. Participants had their cohort set by participant-reported clinical history. This receptor was identified in a woman in her sixties with acute COVID-19. Sequencing used PBMCs or T cells enriched from blood (not recorded which). V usage is TRBV4-3 and J usage is TRBJ1-5; the match to TRBD1 covers 8 bases. CDR3 amino acids: CASSQDRTGQNQPQHF. CDR3 nucleotide sequence: TGCGCCAGCAGCCAAGATAGGACAGGGCAGAATCAGCCCCAGCATTTT.